The clone carrying this TCR beta chain was counted between two and nine times. Its cognate antigen is unknown. V lost 1 base, J lost 1 base, and 7 bases lay in between. CDR3 length: 15 amino acids. Germline CDR1 and CDR2: MGHRA and YSYEKL. The sample belongs to a study of cytomegalovirus exposure and HLA in healthy donors. PCR employed 60 Vbeta and 13 Jbeta primers. Generated by immunoSEQ multiplex PCR, the TCRdb table keeps only in-frame clones and is missing some. The profile covers 100,000 to 150,000 clones, with roughly 74% appearing a single time and approximately 6.4% taken by the ten largest. Study conclusions and caveats: Being productive about 87% or about 30% of the time was typical of most TCR beta V segments in an earlier analysis. Many donors shared some public TCRs, even though most TCR sequences were rare.

The V and J genes are TRBV4-1 and TRBJ2-2; unclear D gene. Sequencing was performed on PBMCs. The sequence derives from a woman aged 50 to 60 in good health and CMV-seropositive. This CDR3 reads CASSQVERNTGELFF. CDR3 DNA: TGCGCCAGCAGCCAAGTGGAGCGGAACACCGGGGAGCTGTTTTTT.